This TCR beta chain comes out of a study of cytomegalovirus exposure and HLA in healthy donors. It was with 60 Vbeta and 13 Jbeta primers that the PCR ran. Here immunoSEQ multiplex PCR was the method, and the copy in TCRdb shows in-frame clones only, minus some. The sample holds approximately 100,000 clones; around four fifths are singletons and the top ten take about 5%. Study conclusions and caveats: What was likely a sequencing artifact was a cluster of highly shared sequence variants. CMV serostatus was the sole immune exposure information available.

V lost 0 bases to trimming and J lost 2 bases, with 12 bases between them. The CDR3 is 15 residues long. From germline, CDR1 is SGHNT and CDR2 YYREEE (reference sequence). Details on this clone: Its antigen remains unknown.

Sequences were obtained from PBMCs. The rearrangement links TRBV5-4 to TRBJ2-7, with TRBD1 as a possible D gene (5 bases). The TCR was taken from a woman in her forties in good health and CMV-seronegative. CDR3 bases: TGTGCCAGCAGCTTGGCAGGGCTAGGGACCTACGAGCAGTACTTC. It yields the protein CASSLAGLGTYEQYF. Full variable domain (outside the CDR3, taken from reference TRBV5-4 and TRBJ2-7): ETGVTQSPTHLIKTRGQQVTLRCSSQSGHNTVSWYQQALGQGPQFIFQYYREEENGRGNFPPRFSGLQFPNYSSELNVNALELDDSALYLCASSLAGLGTYEQYFGPGTRLTVT.